The 29 T cell receptor beta chains in this list originate from one sample, sequenced in a study of blood T cell repertoires in COVID-19. Assay: immunoSEQ multiplex PCR; the TCRdb copy retains only in-frame clones and omits some. The sample has 35,000 to 50,000 clones; about 76% are singletons. Sequencing input: peripheral blood. Receptors were obtained from a man between 65 and 80 years old with active or convalescent COVID-19.

CDR3 coding DNA: TGTGCCAGTAGTATCCCAGGGGGTTTCGTCGGAAACACCATATATTTT. Protein sequence: CASSIPGGFVGNTIYF. The gene calls are TRBV19 and TRBJ1-3; 7 bases fit TRBD1. V lost 3 bases to trimming and J lost 4 bases; unmatched junction nucleotides: 9. CDR1 LNHDA and CDR2 SQIVND come from the germline V gene (reference sequence). CDR3 length equals 16 residues.

The gene calls are TRBV11-3 and TRBJ2-3; TRBD2 matches 8 bases. The CDR3 loop spans 14 amino acids. V lost 7 bases and J lost 9; bases outside the gene matches: 12. Germline CDR1 is SGHNT and CDR2 is YENEEA. CDR3 protein: CASTRRRGAITQYF. The CDR3 nucleotides are TGTGCCAGCACTCGACGGCGGGGGGCGATAACGCAGTATTTT.

The CDR3 region is CASSQGNPGLGNYGYTF. CDR3 nucleotides: TGTGCCAGCAGCCAAGGAAACCCGGGACTCGGGAACTATGGCTACACCTTC. The chain employs TRBV4-2 and TRBJ1-2; a possible D gene is TRBD1 (5 bases). This CDR3 comprises 17 residues. Between the trimmed V and J ends, which lost 1 base and 2 bases, there was a span of 17 bases. From germline, CDR1 is LGHNA and CDR2 YNFKEQ.

The chain combines TRBV19 with TRBJ2-2; 9 bases align to TRBD1. This CDR3 is built from 12 residues. The trim removed 8 bases at V and 7 bases at J, leaving 2 bases unmatched. Germline V CDR1 and CDR2: LNHDA, SQIVND (reference sequence). The DNA of the CDR3 is TGTGCCAGTGGACAGGGGATCGGGGAGCTGTTTTTT. As protein: CASGQGIGELFF.

This chain links TRBV5-6 with TRBJ2-3; tentatively, D is TRBD1 (5 bases). This CDR3 is built from 15 residues. V lost 2 bases to trimming and J lost 0 bases, with 10 bases between them. Per germline, CDR1 SGHDT and CDR2 YYEEEE. The CDR3 DNA is TGTGCCAGCAGCTTCATGGGGCCTAGCACAGATACGCAGTATTTT. Translating it yields CASSFMGPSTDTQYF.

CDR3 sequence: CASSLRQTGETQYF. CDR3 DNA: TGTGCCAGCAGCTTAAGACAGACTGGGGAGACCCAGTACTTC. The rearrangement links TRBV5-4 to TRBJ2-5, with D perhaps matching TRBD1 (5 bases). Per the germline V gene, CDR1 is SGHNT and CDR2 is YYREEE (reference sequence). This CDR3 comprises 14 residues. Trimming removed 2 bases from V and 5 bases from J, with 13 bases in between. The whole variable domain, remainder taken from reference TRBV5-4 and TRBJ2-5, is ETGVTQSPTHLIKTRGQQVTLRCSSQSGHNTVSWYQQALGQGPQFIFQYYREEENGRGNFPPRFSGLQFPNYSSELNVNALELDDSALYLCASSLRQTGETQYFGPGTRLLVL.

This clone has only a few counts. DNA of the CDR3: TGTGCCAGAAGACAGGAGATATATAGCAATCAGCCCCAGCATTTT. This encodes CARRQEIYSNQPQHF. V usage is TRBV6-7 and J usage is TRBJ1-5, with a tentative D call TRBD1 (6 bases). TRBV6-7 is filed as an ORF, its function uncertain. The CDR3 spans 15 residues. V was pared by 9 bases and J by 0 bases, with 15 bases between.

A few counts support this clone. The chain combines TRBV2 with TRBJ1-1, with D possibly matching TRBD1 (5 bases). Looked up from germline, CDR1 is SNHLY and CDR2 is FYNNEI. This CDR3 is 13 amino acids long. Trimming took 8 bases from V and 5 from J, leaving 15 bases between them. Here the CDR3 DNA reads TGTGCCAGCGCACAGGATTGGAAGACTGAAGCTTTCTTT. This translates into CASAQDWKTEAFF.

The chain carries TRBV18 and TRBJ2-7, with TRBD1 matching 7 bases. V was clipped by 3 bases and J by 0 bases; unmatched bases: 5. This CDR3 has 15 residues. Germline V lookup: CDR1 KGHSH, CDR2 LQKENI. The CDR3 here is CASSPRDSNSYEQYF. The CDR3 nucleotides are TGTGCCAGCTCACCCCGGGACAGCAACTCCTACGAGCAGTACTTC.

J is TRBJ2-2 and V is TRBV2, with TRBD2 identical over 11 bases. This CDR3 spans 15 amino acids. V trimming: 6 bases; J trimming: 7 bases; junction bases outside the gene matches: 7. The germline V gene encodes CDR1 SNHLY and CDR2 FYNNEI. CDR3 DNA: TGTGCCAGCAGAGGGCTAGCGGGGGGTAACGGGGAGCTGTTTTTT. It translates to CASRGLAGGNGELFF.

In its sample, this clone was seen a few times. This rearrangement joins TRBV7-9 to TRBJ2-7, with TRBD2 matching 8 bases. This CDR3 has 13 residues. The V gene's germline CDR1 is SEHNR and CDR2 FQNEAQ (reference sequence). J was trimmed by 2 bases and V by 5 bases; bases with no gene match: 2. CDR3 sequence: CASSTGRAYEQYF. CDR3 DNA sequence: TGTGCCAGCAGCACCGGGAGGGCCTACGAGCAGTACTTC.

The chain joins TRBV30 to TRBJ1-2, with no clear D. This CDR3 spans 13 amino acids. Germline assignment: CDR1 GTSNPN and CDR2 SVGIG (reference sequence). Trimming cost V 5 bases and J 4 bases, with 14 bases left between them. The CDR3 protein is CAWDSRGSYGYTF. The CDR3, as DNA: TGTGCCTGGGACTCCCGCGGGAGCTATGGCTACACCTTC.

The genes are TRBV19 and TRBJ1-3, with D unclear. The CDR3 totals 15 residues. Trimming stripped 4 bases from V and 0 bases from J, with 10 bases between. CDR1 and CDR2 from the germline V gene are LNHDA and SQIVND (reference sequence). The CDR3 DNA reads TGTGCCAGTAGTAAACCGGACTACTCTGGAAACACCATATATTTT. Protein sequence: CASSKPDYSGNTIYF.

This clone turned up a few times. The chain links TRBV28 to TRBJ1-6; 7 bases line up with TRBD1. The CDR3 totals 12 residues. V was clipped by 5 bases and J by 8 bases; unmatched bases: 0. CDR1 is MDHEN and CDR2 is SYDVKM in the germline V gene. The DNA of the CDR3 is TGTGCCAGCAGTACAGGGGATTCACCCCTCCACTTT. Amino acids: CASSTGDSPLHF.

The J gene is TRBJ2-3, the V gene TRBV29-1; TRBD1 is a possible D gene (6 bases). Between the trimmed V and J ends, which lost 3 bases and 4 bases, there was a span of 14 bases. This CDR3 spans 14 amino acids. Germline CDR1 reads SQVTM; CDR2 reads ANQGSEA. The CDR3 protein is CSVDQGPAADTQYF. The CDR3 DNA reads TGCAGCGTTGACCAGGGGCCGGCAGCAGATACGCAGTATTTT.

The chain employs TRBV5-4 and TRBJ2-5; 11 nucleotides agree with TRBD2. The V gene's germline CDR1 is SGHNT and CDR2 YYREEE (reference sequence). Trimming at V came to 3 bases and at J to 4 bases, leaving 5 bases not matched to a gene. The CDR3 extends over 15 amino acids. Here the CDR3 reads CASSSPTSGGETQYF. CDR3 sequence (DNA): TGTGCCAGCAGCTCTCCCACTAGCGGGGGAGAGACCCAGTACTTC.

The CDR3 protein is CASSPADRGVSPLHF. CDR3 sequence (DNA): TGCGCCAGCAGCCCTGCCGACAGGGGAGTTTCACCCCTCCACTTT. The chain links TRBV5-1 to TRBJ1-6, with 8 bases matching TRBD1. In germline, CDR1 is SGHRS, CDR2 YFSETQ. V gave up 4 bases and J gave up 9 bases; unmatched junction bases: 9. CDR3 length: 15 amino acids.

This chain links TRBV9 with TRBJ2-1; TRBD2 agrees at 7 bases. The CDR3 has 15 amino acids. Per the germline V gene, CDR1 is SGDLS and CDR2 is YYNGEE. Trimming took 5 bases from V and 0 from J; bases not matched to a gene: 5. CDR3 amino acids: CASSPKRGSYNEQFF. The CDR3 region has the DNA TGTGCCAGCAGTCCTAAGCGGGGCTCCTACAATGAGCAGTTCTTC.

This chain joins TRBV28 and TRBJ1-2; D possibly corresponds to TRBD1 (6 bases). V was trimmed by 5 bases and J by 8 bases, leaving 21 bases between them. The CDR3 runs 15 residues. Germline V gives CDR1 MDHEN, CDR2 SYDVKM. The CDR3 here is CASSPSTGPFGGYTF. DNA for the CDR3: TGTGCCAGCAGTCCCTCAACAGGGCCCTTTGGAGGCTACACCTTC.

The rearrangement uses TRBV28 and TRBJ1-5; D perhaps matches TRBD1 (5 bases). CDR1 is MDHEN and CDR2 is SYDVKM in the germline V gene. V was cut by 4 bases and J by 4 bases, with 8 bases left in between. There are 13 residues in the CDR3. CDR3 in amino acids: CASSYDRNQPQHF. The DNA for the CDR3 is TGTGCCAGCAGTTACGACAGAAATCAGCCCCAGCATTTT.

The J gene is TRBJ1-1, the V gene TRBV5-8; D unclear. The length of the CDR3 is 12 residues. The V gene lost 1 base and the J gene lost 6 bases, with 7 bases spanning the gap. The germline gives CDR1 SGHTS, CDR2 YDEGEE. CDR3 protein: CASSLYYSEAFF. Written as DNA, the CDR3 is TGTGCCAGCAGCTTGTACTATTCTGAAGCTTTCTTT.

The chain couples TRBV12-5 to TRBJ2-3, with a possible D match to TRBD1 (6 bases). CDR1 is LGHNT and CDR2 is FRNRAP in the germline V gene. The CDR3 covers 14 residues. Between the trimmed V and J ends, which lost 3 bases and 7 bases, there was a span of 14 bases. The CDR3 region has the DNA TGTGCTAGTGGTTTAAGACTTCAGGGGAATACGCAGTATTTT. As protein: CASGLRLQGNTQYF.

The V call is TRBV27, the J call TRBJ1-5; D uncertain. Trimming removed 4 bases from V and 7 bases from J, with 11 bases in between. CDR1 MNHEY and CDR2 SMNVEV come from the germline V gene (reference sequence). This CDR3 region has 13 residues. The CDR3 region is CASSSQDRQPQHF. In nucleotides, the CDR3 is TGTGCCAGCAGTTCCCAGGATCGGCAGCCCCAGCATTTT.

V and J are TRBV5-1 and TRBJ1-4; weak D call: TRBD1 (5 bases). The CDR3 sequence is 15 residues long. V lost 1 base, J lost 5 bases, and 12 bases lay in between. Germline CDR1 is SGHRS and CDR2 is YFSETQ. CDR3 sequence: CASSLSSGGNEKLFF. CDR3 in DNA: TGCGCCAGCAGCTTGAGTTCTGGGGGGAATGAAAAACTGTTTTTT.

The chain employs TRBV5-1 and TRBJ2-3, with TRBD1 matching over 8 bases. This CDR3 has 15 amino acids. V gave up 5 bases and J gave up 1 base; unmatched junction bases: 6. The germline CDR1 and CDR2 sequences are SGHRS and YFSETQ. Here the CDR3 reads CASRFTGGGTDTQYF. In DNA, the CDR3 is TGCGCCAGCAGGTTTACAGGGGGAGGCACAGATACGCAGTATTTT.

Comment on this clone: An end of the junction does not agree with germline; a read error may underlie this. This chain joins TRBV10-3 and TRBJ1-6; tentative D call: TRBD1 (5 bases). CDR3 length equals 17 residues. CDR1 and CDR2 from the germline V gene are ENHRY and SYGVKD. The CDR3 sequence is CAIRESTGNSYNSPLHF. The CDR3 region has the DNA TGTGCCATCAGGGAGTCTACAGGAAACTCCTATAATTCACCCCTCCACTTT.

The V call is TRBV6-5, the J call TRBJ2-1, with 9 nucleotides matching TRBD2. Germline CDR1 MNHEY, CDR2 SVGAGI. This CDR3 is built from 14 residues. With V trimmed by 4 bases and J by 7 bases, 5 bases remained unmatched. CDR3 nucleotide sequence: TGTGCCAGCAGTTTTGGCGGGGGGGCAAATGAGCAGTTCTTC. This encodes CASSFGGGANEQFF.

The CDR3 nucleotides are TGTGCCAGCTCTAGCGGGGAAGAGACCCAGTACTTC. Protein product: CASSSGEETQYF. The J gene is TRBJ2-5, the V gene TRBV18, with TRBD2 matching over 8 bases. Germline V lookup: CDR1 KGHSH, CDR2 LQKENI. V gave up 6 bases and J gave up 3 bases; unmatched junction bases: 0. This CDR3 has 12 amino acids.

With regard to this clone: The identical CDR3 is also encoded by other nucleotide sequences in the sample. Here the CDR3 DNA reads TGTGCCAGCAGTGATCGAGGAGGCGAAAAACTGTTTTTT. Translating it yields CASSDRGGEKLFF. This chain uses TRBV6-1 with TRBJ1-4; D not certain. Germline CDR1 and CDR2: MNHNS and SASEGT. V was clipped by 3 bases and J by 8 bases, with 10 bases between them. CDR3 length: 13 residues.